This TCR beta chain emerged from a study of OX40 agonist ivuxolimab in advanced cancers. Study details: The patients received agonistic anti-OX40 (CD134) antibody ivuxolimab.

Study-wide results and caveats: The study observed clonal expansion of CD4+ and CD8+ blood T cells by week 6 at 0.1 to 3.0 mg/kg.

V lost 1 base, J lost 2 bases, and 11 bases lay in between. CDR1 is LNHDA and CDR2 is SQIVND in the germline V gene (reference sequence). The CDR3 extends over 15 amino acids. Of note for this clone: Antigen: not known.

The repertoire was sequenced with immunoSEQ multiplex PCR; TCRdb's copy has only in-frame clones and lacks some. The sample lists 52,000 or so clones, around 85% occurring once. The genes are TRBV19 and TRBJ2-5; no clear D. This TCR was recovered from an adult with an advanced solid tumor such as melanoma, head and neck, liver or kidney cancer. The input for sequencing was CD4+ or CD8+ T cells sorted from blood, taken in a trial of the OX40 agonist ivuxolimab. The CDR3 coding sequence is TGTGCCAGTAGTATAGGTGGCAGAAATCAAGAGACCCAGTACTTC. Translating it yields CASSIGGRNQETQYF.